These 19 T cell receptor beta chains came from one sample sequenced in a study of cytomegalovirus exposure and HLA in healthy donors. The PCR employed 60 Vbeta primers together with 13 Jbeta primers. Assay: immunoSEQ multiplex PCR; the TCRdb copy retains only in-frame clones and omits some. The repertoire holds around 200,000 clones, with 65% to 90% as singletons. The sequenced material came from PBMCs. All receptors come from a girl aged 10 to 17 in good health and CMV-seronegative.

The rearrangement uses TRBV2 and TRBJ2-5; 7 bases line up with TRBD1. The DNA end is more similar to TRBJ2-7, so the J call may be wrong. CDR1 is SNHLY, CDR2 FYNNEI, per germline. The CDR3 consists of 14 residues. CDR3 amino acids: CASSDRDSSYEQYF. DNA for the CDR3: TGTGCCAGCAGTGATCGGGACAGCTCCTACGAGCAGTACTTC.

V gene TRBV11-2 combines with J gene TRBJ2-7, with TRBD2 as a possible D gene (6 bases). CDR1 and CDR2 from the germline V gene are SGHAT and FQNNGV. This CDR3 comprises 15 residues. Deletions cut 4 bases from V and 2 bases from J, with 15 bases between. The CDR3 region is CASSSSGRGPYEQYF. DNA for the CDR3: TGTGCCAGCAGCTCCTCCGGGAGAGGCCCCTACGAGCAGTACTTC.

The J gene is TRBJ2-6, the V gene TRBV19; D call uncertain. From germline, CDR1 is LNHDA and CDR2 SQIVND (reference sequence). Trimming took off 6 bases at V and 0 bases at J, with 9 bases between the two ends. The CDR3 sequence is 15 residues long. The CDR3 DNA reads TGTGCCAGTAGCCCGACTCACTCTGGGGCCAACGTCCTGACTTTC. Its protein is CASSPTHSGANVLTF.

The chain links TRBV28 to TRBJ2-5; D is unresolved. V lost 10 bases, J lost 0 bases, and 3 bases lay in between. There are 10 residues in the CDR3. Germline assignment: CDR1 MDHEN and CDR2 SYDVKM. CDR3 loop: CATYQETQYF. In DNA form, the CDR3 reads TGTGCCACCTACCAAGAGACCCAGTACTTC.

This rearrangement joins TRBV19 to TRBJ1-1; a weak D match, TRBD1 (5 bases). CDR1 is LNHDA, CDR2 SQIVND, per germline (reference sequence). This CDR3 region has 13 residues. The V end was cut by 5 bases, the J end by 3 bases, with 10 bases between. CDR3 sequence (DNA): TGTGCCAGTAGTGGGGCAGCCTACACTGAAGCTTTCTTT. Its protein is CASSGAAYTEAFF.

The chain combines TRBV30 with TRBJ1-2; D perhaps matches TRBD1 (5 bases). The CDR3 spans 12 residues. V was clipped by 2 bases and J by 8 bases, with 12 bases between them. The germline CDR1 and CDR2 sequences are GTSNPN and SVGIG (reference sequence). As DNA, the CDR3 is TGTGCCTGGAGTTTCACCGGGGGGGGCTACACCTTC. Encoded protein: CAWSFTGGGYTF.

This chain uses TRBV28 with TRBJ2-7, with 9 bases that match TRBD1. V gave up 6 bases and J gave up 3 bases; unmatched junction bases: 6. This CDR3 is 14 amino acids long. The germline gives CDR1 MDHEN, CDR2 SYDVKM. In DNA form, the CDR3 reads TGTGCCAGCAGCCGAAGACAGGGGGTCTACGAGCAGTACTTC. As protein: CASSRRQGVYEQYF.

The V gene is TRBV6-1, the J gene TRBJ2-5, with D possibly being TRBD1 (5 bases). V lost 11 bases and J 0 bases, leaving 16 bases between the germline ends. The CDR3 extends over 14 amino acids. CDR1 and CDR2 from the germline V gene are MNHNS and SASEGT. The CDR3 DNA reads as TGTGCCCACAGGAGCGCCGTATACCAAGAGACCCAGTACTTC. Its protein product is CAHRSAVYQETQYF.

There are a few counts of this clone. The rearrangement joins TRBV28 to TRBJ2-6, with D possibly matching TRBD2 (6 bases). The CDR3 has 17 amino acids. Trimming stripped 8 bases from V and 0 bases from J, with 17 bases between. Germline V gene data show CDR1 as MDHEN and CDR2 as SYDVKM. This CDR3 is CASCEPGLISGANVLTF. The CDR3 coding sequence is TGTGCCAGCTGCGAACCGGGACTGATCTCTGGGGCCAACGTCCTGACTTTC.

DNA of the CDR3: TGTGCCAGTACGAGCGGGGGGGCTGGATACAGGGAGCAGTTCTTC. It specifies CASTSGGAGYREQFF. J is TRBJ2-1 and V is TRBV19; 10 nucleotides line up with TRBD2. The CDR3 consists of 15 residues. V shed 7 bases, J shed 10 bases, and the junction held 13 bases outside the gene matches. The germline V gene has CDR1 LNHDA and CDR2 SQIVND (reference sequence).

This chain joins TRBV11-2 and TRBJ1-1, with TRBD1 as a possible D gene (5 bases). Per germline, CDR1 SGHAT and CDR2 FQNNGV. The CDR3 runs 15 residues. The V end lost 5 bases, the J end lost 0 bases, and 13 bases lay between the germline ends. CDR3 in DNA: TGTGCCAGCAGCCCCGCAGGGATAATGAACACTGAAGCTTTCTTT. Its translation is CASSPAGIMNTEAFF.

V and J are TRBV5-6 and TRBJ2-2, with 10 bases identical to TRBD2. CDR3 length: 15 amino acids. V trimming: 5 bases; J trimming: 4 bases; junction bases outside the gene matches: 5. Germline CDR1 SGHDT, CDR2 YYEEEE. This chain's CDR3 is CASSEAGGPTGELFF. CDR3 DNA sequence: TGTGCCAGCAGTGAAGCGGGGGGGCCCACCGGGGAGCTGTTTTTT.

The chain carries TRBV4-1 and TRBJ2-3; D is perhaps TRBD1 (5 bases). The germline gives CDR1 MGHRA, CDR2 YSYEKL. The CDR3 length is 15 residues. The germline V and J ends were trimmed by 0 bases and 3 bases, with 10 bases remaining between them. CDR3 sequence: CASSQEGQGTDTQYF. The CDR3 bases are TGCGCCAGCAGCCAAGAAGGCCAGGGAACAGATACGCAGTATTTT.

In this sample, this clone turned up once. At one end the junction does not follow the germline gene, possibly because of a read error. This chain connects TRBV7-9 to TRBJ1-1, with no clear D. The CDR3 spans 11 residues. Germline V gene sequence: CDR1 SEHNR, CDR2 FQNEAQ (reference sequence). The CDR3 DNA reads as TGTTCCAGCAGCTCCTCAGTGGAAGCTTTCTTT. Protein: CSSSSSVEAFF.

V is TRBV2 and J is TRBJ1-5; 7 bases are a match to TRBD1. Germline trimming cut 5 bases from V and 6 bases from J; bases unmatched to any gene: 7. The length of the CDR3 is 14 residues. The germline V gene has CDR1 SNHLY and CDR2 FYNNEI. The CDR3 nucleotides read TGTGCCAGCAGTAGGGACAGCGGACCTCAGCCCCAGCATTTT. The encoded protein is CASSRDSGPQPQHF.

The chain couples TRBV11-2 to TRBJ1-1, with TRBD1 matching over 11 bases. CDR3 length: 13 amino acids. The J segment lost 4 bases and the V segment lost 6 bases, leaving 1 base of the junction unmatched. Per the germline V gene, CDR1 is SGHAT and CDR2 is FQNNGV. CDR3: CASSGTGGTEAFF. The CDR3 coding sequence is TGTGCCAGCAGTGGGACAGGGGGCACTGAAGCTTTCTTT.

The chain links TRBV5-8 to TRBJ1-1, with D possibly being TRBD1 (5 bases). Trimming pared 6 bases from V and 4 bases from J, leaving 19 bases between. The CDR3 has 15 residues. Germline CDR1 SGHTS, CDR2 YDEGEE. In nucleotides, the CDR3 is TGTGCCAGCATTAAGGACCAGGGTATTAGCACTGAAGCTTTCTTT. Translation: CASIKDQGISTEAFF. The full variable domain, with the rest looked up from reference TRBV5-8 and TRBJ1-1, is EAGVTQSPTHLIKTRGQQATLRCSPISGHTSVYWYQQALGLGLQFLLWYDEGEERNRGNFPPRFSGRQFPNYSSELNVNALELEDSALYLCASIKDQGISTEAFFGQGTRLTVV.

CDR3 region: CASSATGPLGYTF. In nucleotides, the CDR3 is TGTGCCAGCAGCGCGACAGGGCCCCTGGGCTACACCTTC. V usage is TRBV9 and J usage is TRBJ1-2, with 7 bases lining up with TRBD1. Germline values: CDR1 SGDLS, CDR2 YYNGEE. The CDR3 is 13 residues long. V was clipped by 3 bases and J by 8 bases; unmatched bases: 7.

In DNA, the CDR3 is TGTGCCAGCTCACCAAATCGGTCGAAGGATACGCAGTATTTT. Protein product: CASSPNRSKDTQYF. The chain carries TRBV18 and TRBJ2-3, with D hard to call. Germline-derived CDR1 and CDR2 are KGHSH and LQKENI. The ends were cut back, 2 bases at V and 6 bases at J, with 12 bases in the middle. The CDR3 totals 14 residues.